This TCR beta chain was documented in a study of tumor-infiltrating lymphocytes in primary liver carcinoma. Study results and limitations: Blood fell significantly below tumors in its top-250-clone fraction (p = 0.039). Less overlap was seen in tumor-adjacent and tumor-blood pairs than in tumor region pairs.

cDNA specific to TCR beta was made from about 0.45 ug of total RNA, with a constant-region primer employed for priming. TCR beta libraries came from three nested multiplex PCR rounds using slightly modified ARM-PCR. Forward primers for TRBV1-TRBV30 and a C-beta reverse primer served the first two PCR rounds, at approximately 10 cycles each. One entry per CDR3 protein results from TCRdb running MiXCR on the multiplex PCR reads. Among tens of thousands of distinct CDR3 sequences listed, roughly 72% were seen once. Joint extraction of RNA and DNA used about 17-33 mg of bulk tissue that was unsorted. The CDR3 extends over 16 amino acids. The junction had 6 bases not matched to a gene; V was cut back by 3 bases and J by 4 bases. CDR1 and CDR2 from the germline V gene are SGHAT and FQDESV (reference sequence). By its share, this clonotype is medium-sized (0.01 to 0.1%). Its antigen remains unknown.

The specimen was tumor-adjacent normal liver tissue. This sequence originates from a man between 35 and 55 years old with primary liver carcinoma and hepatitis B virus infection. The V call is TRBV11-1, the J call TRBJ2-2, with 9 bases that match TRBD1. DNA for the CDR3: TGTGCCAGCAGCTTTAGTCGACAGGGGGGCACCGGGGAGCTGTTTTTT. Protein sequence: CASSFSRQGGTGELFF.